The 15 T cell receptor beta chains below all came from one sample that was sequenced in a study of blood T cell repertoires in COVID-19. Repertoires were generated with immunoSEQ multiplex PCR, while TCRdb's copy carries only in-frame clones and drops some. The sample includes approximately 140,000 clones, about four fifths of them seen just once. The sequenced sample was peripheral blood. These receptors were taken from a human donor in a cohort sampled during active COVID-19.

The chain uses TRBV29-1 and TRBJ2-6, with D maybe TRBD2 (5 bases). The CDR3 has 13 amino acids. The V and J ends lost 4 bases and 4 bases respectively, with 8 bases between them. Germline V CDR1 and CDR2: SQVTM, ANQGSEA. The CDR3, as DNA: TGCAGCGTTGGGGGAGCGGGGGCCAACGTCCTGACTTTC. Its protein product is CSVGGAGANVLTF.

This rearrangement joins TRBV6-6 to TRBJ1-1; D call uncertain. V was clipped by 7 bases and J by 1 base, with 4 bases between them. CDR1 and CDR2 from the germline V gene are MNHNY and SVGAGI (reference sequence). CDR3 length: 11 amino acids. DNA of the CDR3: TGTGCCAGCAAAGCGAACACTGAAGCTTTCTTT. The encoded protein is CASKANTEAFF.

As concerns this clone: Within the sample, other DNA sequences also encode this same CDR3. The chain combines TRBV27 with TRBJ1-5; maybe TRBD1 (6 bases). This CDR3 region has 14 residues. Trimming cost V 0 bases and J 4 bases, with 7 bases left between them. Germline CDR1 MNHEY, CDR2 SMNVEV (reference sequence). The CDR3 DNA is TGTGCCAGCAGTTTATCGAGGGGGAATCAGCCCCAGCATTTT. It encodes CASSLSRGNQPQHF.

This chain uses TRBV5-6 with TRBJ1-2, with 8 bases identical to TRBD1. CDR3 length: 16 amino acids. The germline gives CDR1 SGHDT, CDR2 YYEEEE. V gave up 4 bases and J gave up 4 bases; unmatched junction bases: 12. CDR3 DNA: TGTGCCAGCAGCCCTATGGCCGCGGGACAGGTCTATGGCTACACCTTC. This encodes CASSPMAAGQVYGYTF.

The chain couples TRBV30 to TRBJ2-7; TRBD2 agrees at 11 bases. CDR1 GTSNPN and CDR2 SVGIG come from the germline V gene (reference sequence). This CDR3 comprises 15 residues. Germline trimming cut 1 base from V and 5 bases from J; bases unmatched to any gene: 7. The CDR3, as DNA: TGTGCCTGGAGTGGTGGGCTAGCGGGAGGCGACGAGCAGTACTTC. This sequence encodes CAWSGGLAGGDEQYF.

The chain employs TRBV5-8 and TRBJ2-5, with 7 positions matching TRBD2. This CDR3 comprises 14 residues. Germline V CDR1 and CDR2: SGHTS, YDEGEE. Trimming cost V 1 base and J 3 bases; bases outside gene matches: 3. The CDR3 is CASSLRLAEETQYF. The CDR3 region has the DNA TGTGCCAGCAGCTTGAGGCTAGCGGAAGAGACCCAGTACTTC.

The CDR3 protein is CASSFLGGTYNEQFF. The CDR3 DNA reads as TGTGCCAGCAGCTTCCTCGGGGGGACCTACAATGAGCAGTTCTTC. This chain joins TRBV7-2 and TRBJ2-1; TRBD2 aligns across 7 bases. The V segment lost 3 bases and the J segment 2 bases; nucleotides outside the gene matches: 4. Germline V CDR1 and CDR2: SGHTA, FQGNSA. This CDR3 has 15 residues.

This clone was counted between two and nine times. The chain combines TRBV5-1 with TRBJ2-1; TRBD2 matches 8 bases. The trim removed 0 bases at V and 0 bases at J, leaving 5 bases unmatched. In germline, CDR1 is SGHRS, CDR2 YFSETQ. The CDR3 extends over 17 amino acids. The chain's CDR3 is CASSLVASGPSYNEQFF. The CDR3 nucleotides are TGCGCCAGCAGCTTGGTGGCTAGCGGGCCCTCCTACAATGAGCAGTTCTTC.

In DNA form, the CDR3 reads TGCGCCAGCAGTCCCGGACTAGCGACCTTTTACAATGAGCAGTTCTTC. Amino acids: CASSPGLATFYNEQFF. The chain combines TRBV5-1 with TRBJ2-1; TRBD2 matches at 9 bases. Germline CDR1 SGHRS, CDR2 YFSETQ. This CDR3 is built from 16 residues. Trimming removed 5 bases from V and 4 bases from J; junction bases left unmatched: 10.

The gene calls are TRBV6-5 and TRBJ1-1; D gene ambiguous. CDR1 is MNHEY, CDR2 SVGAGI, per germline. This CDR3 contains 13 residues. The V gene lost 0 bases and the J gene lost 1 base, with 3 bases spanning the gap. Here the CDR3 DNA reads TGTGCCAGCAGTTACTCGGCGAACACTGAAGCTTTCTTT. It yields the protein CASSYSANTEAFF.

V and J are TRBV4-2 and TRBJ2-1; a weak D match, TRBD2 (6 bases). V was cut by 2 bases and J by 0 bases, with 17 bases left in between. The CDR3 covers 18 residues. Germline V gene sequence: CDR1 LGHNA, CDR2 YNFKEQ. The CDR3 nucleotides read TGTGCCAGCAGCCAAATTTTAGCCGCTAGCGCCTCCTACAATGAGCAGTTCTTC. It encodes CASSQILAASASYNEQFF.

This clone was detected a few times. This chain uses TRBV9 with TRBJ2-6; unclear D gene. Trimming stripped 2 bases from V and 0 bases from J, with 15 bases between. The CDR3 is 18 amino acids. From germline, CDR1 is SGDLS and CDR2 YYNGEE. The CDR3 DNA sequence: TGTGCCAGCAGCGTGGATGTTACTACCTACTCTGGGGCCAACGTCCTGACTTTC. Protein: CASSVDVTTYSGANVLTF.

This rearrangement joins TRBV12-5 to TRBJ2-1; 13 nucleotides agree with TRBD2. The CDR3 covers 14 residues. The J segment lost 7 bases and the V segment lost 9 bases, leaving 6 bases of the junction unmatched. Germline CDR1 and CDR2: LGHNT and FRNRAP. DNA for the CDR3: TGTGCTAGCCCATCACTAGCGGGAGGGAATGAGCAGTTCTTC. Amino acids: CASPSLAGGNEQFF.

V is TRBV7-6 and J is TRBJ2-2; 7 bases are a match to TRBD2. The junction had 8 bases not matched to a gene; V was cut back by 5 bases and J by 2 bases. Germline V gives CDR1 SGHVS, CDR2 FNYEAQ. This CDR3 is built from 16 residues. CDR3 in DNA: TGTGCCAGCAGCCCCCTGGGAGGGGTCAACACCGGGGAGCTGTTTTTT. The encoded protein is CASSPLGGVNTGELFF.

V and J are TRBV19 and TRBJ2-7; 14 bases fit TRBD2. The CDR3 has 14 residues. Germline CDR1 is LNHDA and CDR2 is SQIVND (reference sequence). The junction had 4 bases not matched to a gene; V was cut back by 10 bases and J by 2 bases. The DNA for the CDR3 is TGTGCCACCCCGGGACTAGCGGGAGCCTACGAGCAGTACTTC. Translated: CATPGLAGAYEQYF.